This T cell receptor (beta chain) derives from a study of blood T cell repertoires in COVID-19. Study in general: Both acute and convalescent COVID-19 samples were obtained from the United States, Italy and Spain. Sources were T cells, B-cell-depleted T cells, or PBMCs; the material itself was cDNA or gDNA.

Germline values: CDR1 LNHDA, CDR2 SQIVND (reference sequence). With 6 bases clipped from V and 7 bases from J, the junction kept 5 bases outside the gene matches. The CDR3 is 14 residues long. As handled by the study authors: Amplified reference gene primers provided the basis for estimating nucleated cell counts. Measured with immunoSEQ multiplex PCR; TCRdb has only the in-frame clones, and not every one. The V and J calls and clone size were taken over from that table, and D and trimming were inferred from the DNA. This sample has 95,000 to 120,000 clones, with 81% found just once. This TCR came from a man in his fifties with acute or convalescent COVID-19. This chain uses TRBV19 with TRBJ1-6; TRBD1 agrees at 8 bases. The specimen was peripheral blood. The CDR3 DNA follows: TGTGCCAGTAGGGAACAGGGGGTAAATTCACCCCTCCACTTT. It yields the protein CASREQGVNSPLHF.